Each of the 28 T cell receptor beta chains below was sequenced from the same sample in a study of beta chain features in type 1 diabetes. Since all of the isolated RNA was reverse transcribed, expressed TCRB transcripts were what got sequenced. The assay was immunoSEQ multiplex PCR, and TCRdb's table has in-frame clones only and misses some. The data contain over 500,000 clones, less than 20% of them singletons. The specimen was naive CD4+ T cells from blood. These receptors came from a man between 18 and 29 years old in good health.

The V and J genes are TRBV9 and TRBJ1-2; weak D call: TRBD1 (6 bases). Trimming took off 3 bases at V and 5 bases at J, with 14 bases between the two ends. The germline gives CDR1 SGDLS, CDR2 YYNGEE. The CDR3 has 14 amino acids. CDR3 nucleotides: TGTGCCAGCAGCGCCCAGGGGCAGGGTTATGGCTACACCTTC. Its translation is CASSAQGQGYGYTF.

The V and J genes are TRBV28 and TRBJ2-2; 8 nucleotides line up with TRBD2. Germline V gene data show CDR1 as MDHEN and CDR2 as SYDVKM. This CDR3 contains 15 residues. V lost 7 bases and J lost 7; bases outside the gene matches: 11. The CDR3 reads CASTHLGLAGGELFF. DNA of the CDR3: TGTGCCAGCACCCACTTAGGGCTAGCGGGCGGGGAGCTGTTTTTT.

The chain joins TRBV28 to TRBJ2-7, with D uncertain. This CDR3 contains 14 residues. Germline V lookup: CDR1 MDHEN, CDR2 SYDVKM. V was pared by 2 bases and J by 3 bases, with 11 bases between. The DNA for the CDR3 is TGTGCCAGCAGTTTACTGTTGCCATTCTACGAGCAGTACTTC. This gives the protein CASSLLLPFYEQYF.

This clone was observed a handful of times. The V call is TRBV28, the J call TRBJ2-3; 7 bases agree with TRBD2. This CDR3 has 15 residues. In germline, CDR1 is MDHEN, CDR2 SYDVKM. V dropped 6 bases and J dropped 3; count of bases not matched to a gene: 9. The CDR3 region is CASRTQGLETDTQYF. The CDR3 region has the DNA TGTGCCAGCAGAACCCAAGGACTAGAAACAGATACGCAGTATTTT.

The chain couples TRBV29-1 to TRBJ1-2; D uncertain. Per germline, CDR1 SQVTM and CDR2 ANQGSEA. With 4 bases removed from V and 4 bases from J, the gap between germline ends came to 10 bases. The CDR3 length is 12 residues. The CDR3 loop reads CSVGVSLYGYTF. As DNA, the CDR3 is TGCAGCGTTGGGGTGAGCCTCTATGGCTACACCTTC.

The chain employs TRBV7-2 and TRBJ2-3; 8 bases align to TRBD2. Per germline, CDR1 SGHTA and CDR2 FQGNSA. Trimming took 6 bases from V and 4 from J; bases not matched to a gene: 6. CDR3 length equals 14 residues. The CDR3 loop is CASRETSAADTQYF. CDR3 sequence (DNA): TGTGCCAGCAGGGAGACTAGCGCTGCAGATACGCAGTATTTT.

In its sample, this clone was seen a few times. The chain recombines TRBV10-3 with TRBJ2-3; TRBD2 agrees at 9 bases. Per germline, CDR1 ENHRY and CDR2 SYGVKD. The CDR3 has 17 residues. The V segment lost 4 bases and the J segment 2 bases; nucleotides outside the gene matches: 10. The CDR3: CAISAQAGGLITDTQYF. Here the CDR3 DNA reads TGTGCCATCAGTGCTCAGGCGGGGGGGCTTATCACAGATACGCAGTATTTT.

This clone has only a few counts. The chain uses TRBV4-1 and TRBJ1-5; D call uncertain. In germline, CDR1 is MGHRA, CDR2 YSYEKL. V was clipped by 2 bases and J by 9 bases, with 11 bases between them. The CDR3 covers 13 residues. CDR3: CASSQQEELPQHF. The CDR3, as DNA: TGCGCCAGCAGCCAACAGGAGGAACTGCCCCAGCATTTT.

The rearrangement uses TRBV4-1 and TRBJ2-7; TRBD2 is a possible D gene (5 bases). This CDR3 comprises 12 residues. With 5 bases removed from V and 7 bases from J, the gap between germline ends came to 12 bases. Germline CDR1 reads MGHRA; CDR2 reads YSYEKL. The CDR3 reads CASSRVPGEQYF. CDR3 nucleotides: TGCGCCAGCAGCAGGGTCCCGGGGGAGCAGTACTTC.

A few counts support this clone. The same CDR3 arises from other DNA sequences in this sample as well. This rearrangement joins TRBV7-3 to TRBJ2-5; D call uncertain. V was cut by 2 bases and J by 5 bases, with 6 bases left in between. CDR3 length: 12 amino acids. The germline V gene has CDR1 SGHTA and CDR2 FQGTGA. DNA of the CDR3: TGTGCCAGCAGCTTATTGGGGGAGACCCAGTACTTC. It encodes CASSLLGETQYF.

With respect to this clone: The germline gene is not matched at one end of the junction; a read error may be the cause. The chain is built from TRBV19 and TRBJ2-3, with TRBD2 matching 8 bases. CDR1 is LNHDA and CDR2 is SQIVND in the germline V gene (reference sequence). CDR3 length: 12 residues. CDR3 coding DNA: TGCGAGGGGCGGGAGGAAGCAGATACGCAGTATTTT. Translating gives CEGREEADTQYF.

The chain couples TRBV9 to TRBJ2-5; D is perhaps TRBD2 (5 bases). V was shortened by 0 bases and J by 2 bases, with 8 bases between the two germline ends. The germline gives CDR1 SGDLS, CDR2 YYNGEE. The CDR3 is 14 residues long. CDR3 amino acids: CASSVGRVQETQYF. DNA for the CDR3: TGTGCCAGCAGCGTAGGGCGGGTACAAGAGACCCAGTACTTC.

This clone was counted between two and nine times. This chain uses TRBV7-8 with TRBJ2-1, with D maybe TRBD1 (5 bases). Germline-derived CDR1 and CDR2 are SGHVS and FQNEAQ. V lost 3 bases and J lost 6, with 12 bases in between. This CDR3 is built from 14 residues. DNA for the CDR3: TGTGCCAGCAGCTTTCCAGGTCAGGGCAATGAGCAGTTCTTC. The encoded protein is CASSFPGQGNEQFF.

This clone was detected only a few times. V usage is TRBV18 and J usage is TRBJ2-7; 11 bases fit TRBD1. This CDR3 comprises 15 residues. The J segment lost 3 bases and the V segment lost 3 bases, leaving 4 bases of the junction unmatched. Germline V gene sequence: CDR1 KGHSH, CDR2 LQKENI. CDR3 protein: CASSPVGQGGYEQYF. DNA for the CDR3: TGTGCCAGCTCACCGGTGGGACAGGGGGGCTACGAGCAGTACTTC.

The gene calls are TRBV29-1 and TRBJ2-7; 8 bases fit TRBD1. CDR3 size: 13 residues. CDR1 is SQVTM and CDR2 is ANQGSEA in the germline V gene. V gave up 4 bases and J gave up 4 bases; unmatched junction bases: 6. The CDR3 is CSVGQGATYEQYF. In DNA, the CDR3 is TGCAGCGTTGGGCAGGGGGCTACATACGAGCAGTACTTC.

This clone turned up a few times. J is TRBJ1-6 and V is TRBV6-5, with D tentatively TRBD1 (6 bases). This CDR3 spans 15 amino acids. The germline gives CDR1 MNHEY, CDR2 SVGAGI. V was shortened by 3 bases and J by 8 bases, with 14 bases between the two germline ends. CDR3 residues: CASSYITRGYSPLHF. The CDR3 region has the DNA TGTGCCAGCAGTTATATTACCAGGGGCTATTCACCCCTCCACTTT.

The chain links TRBV5-6 to TRBJ2-7; 9 nucleotides line up with TRBD1. J gave up 2 bases and V 4 bases, and 4 bases lay outside the gene matches. This CDR3 region has 14 residues. Germline assignment: CDR1 SGHDT and CDR2 YYEEEE. The CDR3 here is CASSRQGGTYEQYF. CDR3 sequence (DNA): TGTGCCAGCAGCCGACAGGGGGGAACCTACGAGCAGTACTTC.

This clone occurred a few times. The chain recombines TRBV18 with TRBJ2-1; no firm D call. V was clipped by 8 bases and J by 5 bases, with 16 bases between them. There are 14 residues in the CDR3. Germline values: CDR1 KGHSH, CDR2 LQKENI. DNA of the CDR3: TGTGCCAGCCTGTCAACGCGGTCCCACAATGAGCAGTTCTTC. It translates to CASLSTRSHNEQFF.

This clone came up a few times. This chain uses TRBV30 with TRBJ2-1, with 9 bases matching TRBD1. Germline assignment: CDR1 GTSNPN and CDR2 SVGIG (reference sequence). This CDR3 has 15 residues. V gave up 2 bases and J gave up 7 bases; unmatched junction bases: 9. This chain's CDR3 is CAWSKSDRGMNEQFF. For the CDR3, the DNA is TGTGCCTGGAGTAAATCGGACAGGGGCATGAATGAGCAGTTCTTC.

On this clone: This sample includes further DNA sequences coding for the same CDR3. The rearrangement links TRBV9 to TRBJ2-7; D is unresolved. Germline V gene lookup returns CDR1 SGDLS and CDR2 YYNGEE. The CDR3 totals 11 residues. The V gene lost 0 bases and the J gene lost 7 bases, with 5 bases spanning the gap. The CDR3 DNA sequence: TGTGCCAGCAGCGTAGGCCGGGAGCAGTACTTC. As protein: CASSVGREQYF.

This clone was detected a few times. J is TRBJ2-5 and V is TRBV5-1; possibly TRBD1 for D (7 bases). The V gene lost 0 bases and the J gene lost 5 bases, with 17 bases spanning the gap. Germline CDR1 is SGHRS and CDR2 is YFSETQ. The CDR3 totals 16 residues. CDR3 sequence: CASSLVPQAGGETQYF. The CDR3 region has the DNA TGCGCCAGCAGCTTGGTACCACAGGCAGGGGGGGAGACCCAGTACTTC.

The chain joins TRBV2 to TRBJ2-2, with D maybe TRBD1 (6 bases). The V end lost 6 bases, the J end lost 4 bases, and 12 bases lay between the germline ends. Germline V gene sequence: CDR1 SNHLY, CDR2 FYNNEI. The CDR3 is made up of 14 amino acids. This CDR3 reads CASRMDSRTGELFF. The CDR3 bases are TGTGCCAGCAGGATGGACAGTCGCACCGGGGAGCTGTTTTTT. Filled out from reference TRBV2 and TRBJ2-2, the complete variable domain reads EPEVTQTPSHQVTQMGQEVILRCVPISNHLYFYWYRQILGQKVEFLVSFYNNEISEKSEIFDDQFSVERPDGSNFTLKIRSTKLEDSAMYFCASRMDSRTGELFFGEGSRLTVL.

The sample holds a few counts of this clone. The chain joins TRBV27 to TRBJ1-2; TRBD1 matches at 7 bases. The CDR3 covers 15 residues. V was clipped by 2 bases and J by 5 bases; unmatched bases: 8. Germline values: CDR1 MNHEY, CDR2 SMNVEV (reference sequence). CDR3: CASSLGDRVAYGYTF. DNA for the CDR3: TGTGCCAGCAGTTTAGGTGACAGGGTGGCGTATGGCTACACCTTC.

In its sample, this clone was seen a few times. The chain is built from TRBV4-1 and TRBJ1-1; D uncertain. Germline V gene lookup returns CDR1 MGHRA and CDR2 YSYEKL. The CDR3 sequence is 15 residues long. V lost 1 base to trimming and J lost 1 base, with 10 bases between them. CDR3 sequence: CASSQVPTKNTEAFF. The CDR3 DNA is TGCGCCAGCAGCCAAGTTCCCACAAAGAACACTGAAGCTTTCTTT.

The chain employs TRBV7-8 and TRBJ2-7; D may be TRBD1 (5 bases). Germline V gives CDR1 SGHVS, CDR2 FQNEAQ. This CDR3 is built from 17 residues. Between the trimmed V and J ends, which lost 5 bases and 0 bases, there was a span of 20 bases. For the CDR3, the DNA is TGTGCCAGCAGCGCCTCTTGGGGCGGAGCGACCTCCTACGAGCAGTACTTC. It encodes CASSASWGGATSYEQYF.

This clone was seen at least ten times. The rearrangement uses TRBV7-2 and TRBJ2-7; D might be TRBD2 (7 bases). Deletions cut 7 bases from V and 12 bases from J, with 25 bases between. CDR1 SGHTA and CDR2 FQGNSA come from the germline V gene. The CDR3 runs 14 residues. CDR3 in amino acids: CASTSLGGRAEVYF. The DNA of the CDR3 is TGTGCCAGCACCTCCCTCGGGGGGCGAGCGGAAGTGTACTTC.

V gene TRBV2 combines with J gene TRBJ1-5; no reliable D call. The CDR3 totals 11 residues. Trimming stripped 3 bases from V and 5 bases from J, with 2 bases between. Germline V gives CDR1 SNHLY, CDR2 FYNNEI. The CDR3 spells CASSDYQPQHF. In DNA, the CDR3 is TGTGCCAGCAGTGACTATCAGCCCCAGCATTTT.

This clone was found a few times. DNA for the CDR3: TGCGCCAGCAGCCTTGCGAGTAACTATGGCTACACCTTC. This gives the protein CASSLASNYGYTF. The chain employs TRBV5-1 and TRBJ1-2, with D unclear. This CDR3 region has 13 residues. In germline, CDR1 is SGHRS, CDR2 YFSETQ. The V gene lost 4 bases and the J gene lost 1 base, with 8 bases spanning the gap.